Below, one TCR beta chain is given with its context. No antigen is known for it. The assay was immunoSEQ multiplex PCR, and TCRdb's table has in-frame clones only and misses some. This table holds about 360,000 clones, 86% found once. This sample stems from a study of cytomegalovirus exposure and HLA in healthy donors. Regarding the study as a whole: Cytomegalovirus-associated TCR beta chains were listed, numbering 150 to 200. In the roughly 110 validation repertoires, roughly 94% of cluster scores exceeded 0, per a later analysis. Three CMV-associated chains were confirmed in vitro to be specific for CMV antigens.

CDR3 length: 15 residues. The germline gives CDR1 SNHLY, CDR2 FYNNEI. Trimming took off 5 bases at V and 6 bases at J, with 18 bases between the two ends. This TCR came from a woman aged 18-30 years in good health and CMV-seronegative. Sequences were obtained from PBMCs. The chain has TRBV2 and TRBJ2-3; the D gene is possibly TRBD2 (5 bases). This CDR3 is CASSPETGSADTQYF. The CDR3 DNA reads TGTGCCAGCAGTCCCGAGACGGGGTCAGCGGATACGCAGTATTTT.